These T cell receptor beta chains were read from a single sample in a study of CD8 T cells in Susac syndrome. TCRdb re-called the immunoSEQ multiplex PCR reads through MiXCR, storing one row per CDR3 protein. The sample carries 100,000 to 150,000 distinct CDR3 sequences, 93% recorded once. The specimen sequenced was CD8+ T cells from PBMCs. The receptors stem from a human donor with multiple sclerosis. CDR3s include the opening cysteine and the closing phenylalanine or tryptophan. The order of the fields is V gene, J gene, D gene, clone size, CDR3 protein, CDR3 DNA. A D gene is named only where the DNA matches it firmly. Clone sizes are given selectively: once, few, many, or a class where the clone is expanded.

v_call: TRBV6-1; j_call: TRBJ2-4; d_call: .; clone_size: few; cdr3_aa: CASSDGGVAKNIQYF; cdr3_nt: TGTGCCAGCAGCGACGGTGGGGTAGCCAAAAACATTCAGTACTTC
v_call: TRBV12-3/TRBV12-4; j_call: TRBJ2-2; d_call: .; clone_size: .; cdr3_aa: CASTPAGAGGELFF; cdr3_nt: TGTGCCAGCACCCCGGCGGGGGCGGGCGGGGAGCTGTTTTTT
v_call: TRBV6-5; j_call: TRBJ1-4; d_call: .; clone_size: .; cdr3_aa: CASSTSAHSENEKLFF; cdr3_nt: TGTGCCAGCAGTACATCGGCCCACTCTGAGAATGAAAAACTGTTTTTT
v_call: TRBV3-1; j_call: TRBJ2-3; d_call: TRBD2; clone_size: .; cdr3_aa: CASSQDPGLAMSSTDTQYF; cdr3_nt: TGTGCCAGCAGCCAAGATCCTGGACTAGCGATGTCTAGCACAGATACGCAGTATTTT
v_call: TRBV13; j_call: TRBJ2-5; d_call: TRBD2; clone_size: once; cdr3_aa: CASSSRGRLALAETQYF; cdr3_nt: TGTGCCAGCAGCTCGAGAGGGAGACTAGCGCTGGCAGAGACCCAGTACTTC
v_call: TRBV12-3/TRBV12-4; j_call: TRBJ2-5; d_call: .; clone_size: .; cdr3_aa: CASSRTGRGQTQYF; cdr3_nt: TGTGCCAGCAGTCGAACCGGGAGGGGGCAGACCCAGTACTTC
v_call: TRBV4-1; j_call: TRBJ2-2; d_call: TRBD2; clone_size: .; cdr3_aa: CASSQGLAGGELFF; cdr3_nt: TGCGCCAGCAGCCAAGGACTAGCGGGCGGGGAGCTGTTTTTT
v_call: TRBV18; j_call: TRBJ1-2; d_call: .; clone_size: .; cdr3_aa: CASSPGRELGGYTF; cdr3_nt: TGTGCCAGCTCACCAGGCCGGGAACTCGGTGGCTACACCTTC
v_call: TRBV19; j_call: TRBJ2-5; d_call: .; clone_size: .; cdr3_aa: CASSIEGGETQYF; cdr3_nt: TGTGCCAGTAGTATAGAGGGCGGAGAGACCCAGTACTTC
v_call: TRBV4-2; j_call: TRBJ2-7; d_call: .; clone_size: .; cdr3_aa: CASSPSPLFYEQYF; cdr3_nt: TGTGCCAGCAGCCCTAGCCCTCTTTTCTACGAGCAGTACTTC
v_call: TRBV19; j_call: TRBJ2-4; d_call: TRBD2; clone_size: .; cdr3_aa: CASTSGLTPSYF; cdr3_nt: TGTGCCAGTACCTCGGGACTAACCCCCAGTTACTTC
v_call: TRBV20-1; j_call: TRBJ2-2; d_call: .; clone_size: .; cdr3_aa: CSARDPGGRSGELFF; cdr3_nt: TGCAGTGCTAGAGATCCCGGGGGGCGCTCCGGGGAGCTGTTTTTT
v_call: TRBV13; j_call: TRBJ2-5; d_call: TRBD2; clone_size: once; cdr3_aa: CASSLTSGGKETQYF; cdr3_nt: TGTGCCAGCAGCCTTACTAGCGGGGGTAAAGAGACCCAGTACTTC
v_call: TRBV19; j_call: TRBJ2-5; d_call: TRBD2; clone_size: .; cdr3_aa: CASSLRLAGGETQYF; cdr3_nt: TGTGCCAGTAGCCTCAGACTAGCGGGAGGCGAGACCCAGTACTTC
v_call: TRBV3-1; j_call: TRBJ2-2; d_call: .; clone_size: .; cdr3_aa: CASSPPSVINTGELFF; cdr3_nt: TGTGCCAGCAGCCCCCCTAGCGTCATTAACACCGGGGAGCTGTTTTTT
v_call: TRBV11-3; j_call: TRBJ2-3; d_call: .; clone_size: .; cdr3_aa: CASSLPQSLSTDTQYF; cdr3_nt: TGTGCCAGCAGCCTTCCCCAGAGCCTGAGCACAGATACGCAGTATTTT
v_call: TRBV29-1; j_call: TRBJ2-7; d_call: .; clone_size: .; cdr3_aa: CSVGSPGALGEQYF; cdr3_nt: TGCAGCGTTGGTTCGCCAGGGGCCTTGGGCGAGCAGTACTTC
v_call: TRBV6-5; j_call: TRBJ2-1; d_call: .; clone_size: .; cdr3_aa: CASSYAGNNEQFF; cdr3_nt: TGTGCCAGCAGTTACGCTGGAAACAATGAGCAGTTCTTC
v_call: TRBV28; j_call: TRBJ2-7; d_call: .; clone_size: .; cdr3_aa: CASRPPDRVQYF; cdr3_nt: TGTGCCAGCAGACCCCCAGATCGGGTGCAGTACTTC
v_call: TRBV19; j_call: TRBJ2-7; d_call: .; clone_size: once; cdr3_aa: CASSIDGVYEQYF; cdr3_nt: TGTGCCAGTAGTATAGACGGGGTCTACGAGCAGTACTTC
v_call: TRBV19; j_call: TRBJ1-1; d_call: .; clone_size: .; cdr3_aa: CASSLGGGTEAFF; cdr3_nt: TGTGCCAGTAGTCTAGGGGGGGGCACTGAAGCTTTCTTT
v_call: TRBV29-1; j_call: TRBJ2-5; d_call: TRBD2; clone_size: .; cdr3_aa: CSVGGTSGKRIETQYF; cdr3_nt: TGCAGCGTGGGTGGGACTAGCGGGAAGAGGATCGAGACCCAGTACTTC
v_call: TRBV7-9; j_call: TRBJ2-7; d_call: .; clone_size: few; cdr3_aa: CASSPSSYEQYF; cdr3_nt: TGTGCCAGCAGCCCGAGCTCCTACGAGCAGTACTTC
v_call: TRBV20-1; j_call: TRBJ2-1; d_call: .; clone_size: .; cdr3_aa: CSARDGLHNEQFF; cdr3_nt: TGCAGTGCTAGAGATGGACTTCACAATGAGCAGTTCTTC
v_call: TRBV4-1; j_call: TRBJ1-1; d_call: TRBD1; clone_size: .; cdr3_aa: CASSARDRPANTEAFF; cdr3_nt: TGCGCCAGCAGCGCCCGGGACAGACCAGCTAACACTGAAGCTTTCTTT
v_call: TRBV7-2; j_call: TRBJ1-5; d_call: .; clone_size: .; cdr3_aa: CASSWGGEHQPQHF; cdr3_nt: TGTGCCAGCAGCTGGGGGGGAGAACATCAGCCCCAGCATTTT
v_call: TRBV7-3; j_call: TRBJ2-3; d_call: .; clone_size: .; cdr3_aa: CASSPSPTSSSDTQYF; cdr3_nt: TGTGCCAGCAGCCCCTCCCCGACTAGTTCGTCGGATACGCAGTATTTT
v_call: TRBV9; j_call: TRBJ2-7; d_call: TRBD2; clone_size: .; cdr3_aa: CASSERGGNQDEQYF; cdr3_nt: TGTGCCAGCAGCGAGAGGGGAGGGAACCAGGACGAGCAGTACTTC
v_call: TRBV29-1; j_call: TRBJ2-1; d_call: TRBD2; clone_size: .; cdr3_aa: CSVPGLVREQFF; cdr3_nt: TGCAGCGTTCCGGGACTAGTCCGTGAGCAGTTCTTC
v_call: TRBV12-3/TRBV12-4; j_call: TRBJ2-1; d_call: TRBD2; clone_size: .; cdr3_aa: CASSLASGRYNEQFF; cdr3_nt: TGTGCCAGCAGTTTAGCCAGCGGGAGATACAATGAGCAGTTCTTC
v_call: TRBV5-1; j_call: TRBJ1-1; d_call: TRBD1; clone_size: .; cdr3_aa: CATKQGARTEAFF; cdr3_nt: TGCGCCACCAAACAGGGGGCGCGGACTGAAGCTTTCTTT
v_call: TRBV30; j_call: TRBJ2-7; d_call: TRBD2; clone_size: .; cdr3_aa: CAWSVGTKRAYEQYF; cdr3_nt: TGTGCCTGGAGTGTAGGGACTAAAAGGGCCTACGAGCAGTACTTC
v_call: TRBV13; j_call: TRBJ2-7; d_call: TRBD1; clone_size: .; cdr3_aa: CASSLPRTGGSHEQYF; cdr3_nt: TGTGCCAGCAGCTTGCCCCGGACAGGGGGTTCCCACGAGCAGTACTTC
v_call: TRBV20-1; j_call: TRBJ2-3; d_call: .; clone_size: .; cdr3_aa: CSARDTGVADTQYF; cdr3_nt: TGCAGTGCTAGAGATACGGGAGTTGCAGATACGCAGTATTTT
v_call: TRBV30; j_call: TRBJ2-7; d_call: .; clone_size: .; cdr3_aa: CAWSPGAGLEQYF; cdr3_nt: TGTGCCTGGAGCCCCGGGGCAGGGTTGGAGCAGTACTTC
v_call: TRBV13; j_call: TRBJ2-3; d_call: TRBD2; clone_size: .; cdr3_aa: CASSGLGGTDTQYF; cdr3_nt: TGTGCCAGCAGCGGACTAGGCGGCACAGATACGCAGTATTTT
v_call: TRBV20-1; j_call: TRBJ1-3; d_call: .; clone_size: .; cdr3_aa: CSAGGSGRQGNTIYF; cdr3_nt: TGCAGTGCCGGGGGGTCAGGGAGGCAGGGAAACACCATATATTTT
v_call: TRBV7-9; j_call: TRBJ2-1; d_call: .; clone_size: .; cdr3_aa: CASTPVYRYNEQFF; cdr3_nt: TGTGCCAGCACCCCTGTCTACAGGTACAATGAGCAGTTCTTC
v_call: TRBV7-9; j_call: TRBJ1-5; d_call: TRBD1; clone_size: .; cdr3_aa: CASSLATDRVRSQPQHF; cdr3_nt: TGTGCCAGCAGCTTAGCTACCGACAGGGTTAGGAGTCAGCCCCAGCATTTT
v_call: TRBV29-1; j_call: TRBJ1-2; d_call: .; clone_size: .; cdr3_aa: CSVEGSLQLANYGYTF; cdr3_nt: TGCAGCGTTGAAGGTAGTTTACAGTTAGCTAACTATGGCTACACCTTC
v_call: TRBV27; j_call: TRBJ1-1; d_call: TRBD1; clone_size: once; cdr3_aa: CASSLGQAFEAFF; cdr3_nt: TGTGCCAGCAGTTTGGGACAGGCGTTTGAAGCTTTCTTT
v_call: TRBV4-2; j_call: TRBJ2-7; d_call: TRBD1; clone_size: .; cdr3_aa: CASSPWTGDNEQYF; cdr3_nt: TGTGCCAGCAGCCCCTGGACAGGGGACAACGAGCAGTACTTC